The sequence of this TCR beta chain was determined in a study of blood T cell repertoires in COVID-19. Trimming left V 7 bases short and J 4 bases short, with 12 bases between. Germline values: CDR1 MNHNY, CDR2 SVGAGI (reference sequence). CDR3 length: 13 amino acids. The data were produced by immunoSEQ multiplex PCR, yet TCRdb's version contains in-frame clones alone and is incomplete. This sample carries fewer than 450,000 clones, about nine tenths of them seen once, and the ten largest clones take over 9.5%. The TCR originated in a woman aged 45 to 65 with COVID-19, enrolled during active disease. The chain joins TRBV6-6 to TRBJ2-3; D gene uncertain. The sample consisted of peripheral blood. CDR3 DNA: TGTGCCAGCAATTTCGGTGGGCCAGATACGCAGTATTTT. This gives the protein CASNFGGPDTQYF.